This T cell receptor beta chain stems from a study of cytotoxic CD8 clonotypes in ibrutinib-treated CLL. With regard to this clone: The antigen is not known.

The method was immunoSEQ multiplex PCR; TCRdb's version includes in-frame clones alone and lacks a portion of them. The repertoire includes 100,000 to 150,000 clones, 70% to 90% of them detected once, and over 2% sits in the top ten. Regarding the study as a whole: Patients had baseline clonality above age-matched healthy donors, and this clonality moved with circulating CD8+ T-cell counts.

Looked up from germline, CDR1 is SGHRS and CDR2 is YFSETQ. This CDR3 region has 16 residues. V was shortened by 0 bases and J by 0 bases, with 10 bases between the two germline ends. The receptor comes from a human donor with chronic lymphocytic leukemia. The sequenced sample was PBMCs, obtained after 24 months of ibrutinib treatment. The rearrangement links TRBV5-1 to TRBJ1-5; tentatively, D is TRBD1 (5 bases). CDR3 DNA sequence: TGCGCCAGCAGCTTGGGGTGGGGGAATAGCAATCAGCCCCAGCATTTT. Its translation is CASSLGWGNSNQPQHF.